This T cell receptor (beta chain) was identified during a study of a mutant IDH1 vaccine in newly diagnosed glioma. Time point: week 23, last vaccination. It was 300 ug of mutant IDH1 20-mer peptide that made up each vaccine dose, given with topical imiquimod. The protocol was immunoSEQ multiplex PCR, while the TCRdb copy is restricted to in-frame clones and leaves out a portion. Of around 54,000 clones in the sample, 85% to 90% were seen once. As to this clone: What it binds is unknown.

CDR3 length: 14 residues. CDR1 is MNHNY and CDR2 is SVGAGI in the germline V gene (reference sequence). The germline V and J ends were trimmed by 2 bases and 5 bases, with 12 bases remaining between them. The sample consisted of PBMCs, taken from a glioma patient whose treatment included an IDH1 peptide vaccine. The TCR sequence derives from a man aged 35 to 55 with glioma. This chain uses TRBV6-6 with TRBJ2-5, with no clear D. The CDR3 sequence: CASSYGRLGETQYF. The CDR3 bases are TGTGCCAGCAGTTACGGGCGCCTTGGGGAGACCCAGTACTTC.